The sequence of this T cell receptor (beta chain) was determined in a study of cytomegalovirus exposure and HLA in healthy donors. The PCR employed 60 Vbeta primers together with 13 Jbeta primers. Clones were read by immunoSEQ multiplex PCR, and TCRdb kept only the in-frame ones, dropping some. Here the sample spans more than 110,000 clones, 70% being singletons. General study findings and limits: Some V segments, including TRBV6-2 and TRBV6-3, were excluded as indistinguishable. Serostatus for CMV was the only available immune exposure information.

This CDR3 has 14 residues. Germline CDR1 reads SGHRS; CDR2 reads YFSETQ. V lost 0 bases to trimming and J lost 8 bases; unmatched junction nucleotides: 7. With regard to this clone: The antigen is not known.

The sequence was collected from a woman aged 60 to 75 in good health and CMV-seropositive. The specimen was PBMCs. This sequence joins TRBV5-1 and TRBJ1-2; 7 bases match TRBD1. This CDR3 reads CASSLGQGGSGYTF. The CDR3 nucleotides are TGCGCCAGCAGCTTGGGACAGGGTGGTAGCGGCTACACCTTC.